The 28 T cell receptor beta chains reported below all come from one sample, sequenced in a study of T cells in Graves' hyperthyroidism and ophthalmopathy (dated by TCRdb to the late 2010s). Libraries were constructed by multiplex PCR. Sequenced on an Illumina HiSeq 2000. The TCR beta CDR3 regions were amplified from RNA transcripts. A first-round RT-PCR of the TCR CDR3 used the HTBI primer set with the Qiagen OneStep RT-PCR kit. TCRdb reanalyzed the raw reads on its own, using fastp at Q25 for trimming and MiXCR for clone calling, and kept in-frame beta chains. Rows with one shared CDR3 protein collapse into an entry with the most common genes and DNA. Here the sample has about 560,000 distinct CDR3 sequences; around 42% occur a single time. The ten biggest clones cover just under 8.5% of the sample. Sequenced material: peripheral blood or thyroid tissue (not recorded which). These receptors were taken from a woman in her late teens or twenties with Graves' hyperthyroidism. Donor details come from another sample of the same person, matched by shared clones.

Comments on this clonotype: A junction end diverges from the germline sequence, so it may reflect a read error. This chain uses TRBV7-8 with TRBJ2-7; D perhaps matches TRBD1 (5 bases). The CDR3 extends over 14 amino acids. Per the germline V gene, CDR1 is SGHVS and CDR2 is FQNEAQ. The CDR3 region is CASSQVSRDDEQYF. CDR3 nucleotide sequence: TGCGCCAGCAGCCAAGTTTCCAGGGATGACGAGCAGTACTTC.

This clonotype was counted a few times. V is TRBV29-1 and J is TRBJ1-2, with D uncertain. The V gene's germline CDR1 is SQVTM and CDR2 ANQGSEA. V lost 3 bases, J lost 6 bases, and 8 bases lay in between. This CDR3 is 11 amino acids long. The CDR3 loop reads CSVEKPDGYTF. The CDR3 DNA reads TGCAGCGTTGAGAAGCCGGATGGCTACACCTTC.

A note on this clonotype: Being one base from a much bigger clone, this may be a read error. This rearrangement joins TRBV29-1 to TRBJ1-2, with D possibly TRBD1 on 6 matching bases. The CDR3 contains 12 residues. The V end lost 0 bases, the J end lost 10 bases, and 12 bases lay between the germline ends. Germline V CDR1 and CDR2: SQVTM, ANQGSEA. The CDR3 spells CSVEDRGGDYTF. CDR3 DNA: TGCAGCGTTGAAGACAGGGGCGGTGACTACACCTTC.

Only one count was recorded for this clonotype. The rearrangement joins TRBV29-1 to TRBJ2-5; D is unresolved. CDR1 is SQVTM, CDR2 ANQGSEA, per germline. Trimming stripped 3 bases from V and 5 bases from J, with 13 bases between. The CDR3 runs 13 residues. CDR3 sequence (DNA): TGCAGCGTTGATAAAGGGTCGCGGGAGACCCAGTACTTC. Its protein is CSVDKGSRETQYF.

This clonotype was counted ten times or more. The rearrangement joins TRBV9 to TRBJ1-2, with TRBD1 identical over 7 bases. The CDR3 covers 15 residues. The trim removed 3 bases at V and 8 bases at J, leaving 13 bases unmatched. Germline V gene data show CDR1 as SGDLS and CDR2 as YYNGEE. CDR3 in amino acids: CASSARDRELYGYTF. The CDR3 DNA follows: TGTGCCAGCAGCGCACGAGACAGGGAGCTATACGGCTACACCTTC.

This clonotype occurred many times. V usage is TRBV11-3 and J usage is TRBJ1-6; D is unclear. Trimming took 4 bases from V and 8 from J, leaving 15 bases between them. CDR1 is SGHNT, CDR2 YENEEA, per germline. CDR3 length: 15 residues. The CDR3 region is CASSSPTGRYSPLHF. The CDR3 region has the DNA TGTGCCAGCAGCTCCCCGACGGGGAGGTATTCACCCCTCCACTTT.

J is TRBJ2-5 and V is TRBV6-1; 8 nucleotides agree with TRBD1. J was trimmed by 3 bases and V by 3 bases; bases with no gene match: 3. The CDR3 totals 14 residues. Per germline, CDR1 MNHNS and CDR2 SASEGT. In nucleotides, the CDR3 is TGTGCCAGCAGTGACGGACAGGGTGAAGAGACCCAGTACTTC. It specifies CASSDGQGEETQYF.

Concerning this clonotype itself: A read error may be the cause here, since a much bigger clone is one base away. This sequence joins TRBV24-1 and TRBJ2-5; 11 nucleotides align to TRBD2. CDR3 size: 16 residues. The V gene's germline CDR1 is KGHDR and CDR2 SFDVKD. The CDR3 sequence is CATSEFSGRAREIQYF. CDR3 DNA: TGTGCCACCAGTGAATTTAGCGGGAGGGCCAGAGAGATCCAGTACTTC.

Concerning this clonotype itself: Germline and junction disagree at one end, which may indicate a read error. V and J are TRBV14 and TRBJ2-5; tentatively, D is TRBD2 (5 bases). Germline V lookup: CDR1 SGHDN, CDR2 FVKESK. The length of the CDR3 is 14 residues. This CDR3 is CASSQDQRQETQYF. The CDR3, as DNA: TGCGCCAGCAGCCAAGATCAGCGGCAAGAGACCCAGTACTTC.

CDR3 sequence (DNA): TGTGCCAGCAGCCAAGCGGCAGCAGGGGATTTCGAGCAGTACTTC. This translates into CASSQAAAGDFEQYF. The chain recombines TRBV21-1 with TRBJ2-7; no DNA check was done on the table's D call, TRBD1. TRBV21-1 constitutes a pseudogene. The CDR3 totals 15 residues.

This clonotype was detected a few times. The chain uses TRBV2 and TRBJ1-5; D unclear. This CDR3 spans 15 amino acids. V dropped 5 bases and J dropped 4 bases, with 15 bases sitting between them. Looked up from germline, CDR1 is SNHLY and CDR2 is FYNNEI. CDR3 loop: CASSLKWTENQPQHF. Written as DNA, the CDR3 is TGTGCCAGCAGTTTGAAATGGACGGAGAATCAGCCCCAGCATTTT.

This clonotype was counted a few times. The V and J genes are TRBV7-8 and TRBJ1-2, with TRBD1 matching 11 bases. After removal of 2 bases from V and 2 bases from J, the junction contained 7 bases not matched to a gene. The germline V gene encodes CDR1 SGHVS and CDR2 FQNEAQ. The CDR3 consists of 17 residues. The CDR3 bases are TGTGCCAGCAGCTTACGTTTGGGACAGGGGGAAAACTATGGCTACACCTTC. This translates into CASSLRLGQGENYGYTF.

The V and J genes are TRBV7-9 and TRBJ2-2; D tentatively reads TRBD1 or TRBD2 (5 bases each). Germline values: CDR1 SEHNR, CDR2 FQNEAQ (reference sequence). V lost 7 bases and J lost 3, with 21 bases in between. The CDR3 contains 17 residues. The CDR3 protein is CASTYAVRQRDTGELFF. The CDR3 DNA reads TGTGCCAGCACCTACGCCGTGAGACAGAGGGACACCGGGGAGCTGTTTTTT.

This chain connects TRBV12-3 or TRBV12-4 to TRBJ1-1, with 11 bases lining up with TRBD1. With 6 bases clipped from V and 4 bases from J, the junction kept 7 bases outside the gene matches. The CDR3 is 15 residues long. The CDR3 DNA reads as TGTGCCAGCAGCCGCCGGGGACAGGGGGGCACTGAAGCTTTCTTT. Its protein product is CASSRRGQGGTEAFF.

The chain recombines TRBV12-5 with TRBJ1-5; weak D call: TRBD1 (5 bases). V was trimmed by 1 base and J by 3 bases, leaving 10 bases between them. The CDR3 is 15 residues long. Germline CDR1 is LGHNT and CDR2 is FRNRAP. CDR3 DNA sequence: TGTGCTAGTGGTTTGGGGGGCCTACCCAATCAGCCCCAGCATTTT. Amino acid sequence: CASGLGGLPNQPQHF.

J is TRBJ1-1 and V is TRBV25-1; D call uncertain. The CDR3 extends over 17 amino acids. Germline V gene data show CDR1 as MGHDK and CDR2 as SYGVNS. The V gene lost 6 bases and the J gene lost 0 bases, with 20 bases spanning the gap. CDR3 DNA sequence: TGTGCCAGCAGCCTCCGGGAGGGATGGACGGTGAACACTGAAGCTTTCTTT. Protein product: CASSLREGWTVNTEAFF.

A few counts support this clonotype. CDR3 region: CASTDRVNTEAFF. DNA of the CDR3: TGTGCCAGTACCGACAGGGTGAACACTGAAGCTTTCTTT. V gene TRBV19 combines with J gene TRBJ1-1; 7 positions match TRBD1. The CDR3 has 13 residues. The V segment lost 7 bases and the J segment 0 bases; nucleotides outside the gene matches: 2. Germline V lookup: CDR1 LNHDA, CDR2 SQIVND (reference sequence).

This chain joins TRBV7-2 and TRBJ2-6, with 11 positions matching TRBD2. The CDR3 contains 14 residues. Germline lookup yields CDR1 SGHTA and CDR2 FQGNSA. The trim removed 5 bases at V and 9 bases at J, leaving 3 bases unmatched. CDR3 in amino acids: CASSPGLAGNVLTF. CDR3 in DNA: TGTGCCAGCAGCCCCGGACTAGCGGGCAACGTCCTGACTTTC.

This clonotype was picked up many times. The J gene is TRBJ1-1, the V gene TRBV25-1; D perhaps matches TRBD1 (5 bases). V was pared by 10 bases and J by 4 bases, with 16 bases between. The germline CDR1 and CDR2 sequences are MGHDK and SYGVNS. This CDR3 comprises 13 residues. The CDR3 DNA reads TGTGCCACCAACAAGGGGATCCGCACTGAAGCTTTCTTT. Protein product: CATNKGIRTEAFF.

This clonotype was detected once. One end of the junction does not line up with germline, which may come from a read error. The J gene is TRBJ2-5, the V gene TRBV7-9; perhaps TRBD1 as D (5 bases). Per germline, CDR1 SEHNR and CDR2 FQNEAQ (reference sequence). CDR3 length: 14 residues. The chain's CDR3 is CANSLVQGSQTQYF. The CDR3 DNA is TGTGCCAACAGCTTAGTTCAGGGATCGCAGACCCAGTACTTC.

The chain combines TRBV29-1 with TRBJ1-5; maybe TRBD1 (6 bases). In germline, CDR1 is SQVTM, CDR2 ANQGSEA. CDR3 length: 12 residues. V gave up 7 bases and J gave up 5 bases, with 12 bases separating them. This CDR3 is CSGGGLHQPQHF. In DNA form, the CDR3 reads TGCAGCGGGGGGGGGCTCCATCAGCCCCAGCATTTT.

The J gene is TRBJ1-5, the V gene TRBV25-1; D gene ambiguous. The CDR3 spans 15 residues. The V gene lost 6 bases and the J gene lost 0 bases, with 12 bases spanning the gap. Germline assignment: CDR1 MGHDK and CDR2 SYGVNS. CDR3 residues: CASSQASYSNQPQHF. The CDR3 nucleotides read TGTGCCAGCAGCCAAGCCAGTTATAGCAATCAGCCCCAGCATTTT.

This clonotype was recorded many times. The rearrangement uses TRBV29-1 and TRBJ2-2, with D possibly matching TRBD1 (5 bases). The CDR3 sequence is 15 residues long. The V end lost 1 base, the J end lost 0 bases, and 9 bases lay between the germline ends. Germline V gene lookup returns CDR1 SQVTM and CDR2 ANQGSEA. In DNA, the CDR3 is TGCAGCGTTGAAGTAGGCAGGGCGAACACCGGGGAGCTGTTTTTT. Amino acid sequence: CSVEVGRANTGELFF.

The gene calls are TRBV9 and TRBJ1-6; no definite D call. CDR1 is SGDLS, CDR2 YYNGEE, per germline. The CDR3 runs 15 residues. V lost 5 bases, J lost 9 bases, and 18 bases lay in between. CDR3 sequence: CASSGRPRRGSPLHF. CDR3 nucleotide sequence: TGTGCCAGCAGTGGGAGACCCCGACGCGGTTCACCCCTCCACTTT.

The rearrangement uses TRBV5-1 and TRBJ1-2, with a weak D call TRBD1 (6 bases). The germline V gene has CDR1 SGHRS and CDR2 YFSETQ. V was clipped by 4 bases and J by 0 bases, with 13 bases between them. The CDR3 extends over 15 amino acids. CDR3 amino acids: CASSPTGPPNYGYTF. CDR3 nucleotides: TGCGCCAGCAGCCCGACAGGCCCACCTAACTATGGCTACACCTTC.

The chain has TRBV25-1 and TRBJ1-5, with D possibly TRBD1 on 5 matching bases. Trimming shortened V by 8 bases and J by 4 bases, and 15 bases separated the two germline ends. There are 14 residues in the CDR3. Per the germline V gene, CDR1 is MGHDK and CDR2 is SYGVNS. The CDR3, as DNA: TGTGCCAGCGTTGGGGCGGCGGTAAATCAGCCCCAGCATTTT. Translation gives CASVGAAVNQPQHF.

The chain is built from TRBV4-1 and TRBJ2-5, with a possible D match to TRBD2 (7 bases). Germline lookup yields CDR1 MGHRA and CDR2 YSYEKL. This CDR3 comprises 12 residues. Trimming took 11 bases from V and 3 from J, leaving 13 bases between them. Written as DNA, the CDR3 is TGCGCCGGGAGGGACAACGAAGAGACCCAGTACTTC. Protein product: CAGRDNEETQYF.

This chain connects TRBV20-1 to TRBJ2-7, with D unclear. Trimming pared 1 base from V and 2 bases from J, leaving 6 bases between. Germline CDR1 DFQATT, CDR2 SNEGSKA (reference sequence). The CDR3 extends over 12 amino acids. The CDR3 loop reads CSARAETYEQYF. The CDR3 DNA reads as TGCAGTGCTAGAGCGGAGACCTACGAGCAGTACTTC.